What follows are 13 T cell receptor beta chains derived from one specimen sequenced in a study of T-cell reconstitution after alpha-beta-depleted transplantation in children. Unique molecular identifiers were incorporated when the TCRbeta library was constructed. One entry per CDR3 protein, called by TCRdb with MiXCR from the PCR reads. The data hold hundreds of thousands of distinct CDR3 sequences, with 13% observed a single time. The material sequenced was PBMCs, taken before TCRalphabeta/CD19-depleted stem cell transplant. The source of these receptors is a girl aged 2-9 years with congenital amegakaryocytic thrombocytopenia, due to receive a stem cell transplant.

This clonotype was seen a handful of times. V and J are TRBV11-3 and TRBJ2-2; D could derive from TRBD1 or TRBD2 (6 bases each). The CDR3 length is 15 residues. Trimming took off 3 bases at V and 0 bases at J, with 8 bases between the two ends. In germline, CDR1 is SGHNT, CDR2 YENEEA. The CDR3 coding sequence is TGTGCCAGCAGCTTGGAGGGGGCGAACACCGGGGAGCTGTTTTTT. Its protein product is CASSLEGANTGELFF.

In its sample, this clonotype was seen many times. The CDR3 loop is CSVDLHLTGTSADTQYF. CDR3 in DNA: TGCAGCGTTGACCTACACTTAACCGGGACTAGCGCAGATACGCAGTATTTT. The J gene is TRBJ2-3, the V gene TRBV29-1; 10 nucleotides align to TRBD2. Germline V gene sequence: CDR1 SQVTM, CDR2 ANQGSEA. The CDR3 length is 17 residues. J gave up 4 bases and V 3 bases, and 13 bases lay outside the gene matches.

This chain connects TRBV2 to TRBJ2-1, with 7 bases identical to TRBD1. The CDR3 spans 15 residues. Germline assignment: CDR1 SNHLY and CDR2 FYNNEI. Trimming cost V 3 bases and J 8 bases; bases outside gene matches: 10. CDR3 sequence (DNA): TGTGCCAGCAGTGATGTTGGACAGGTCCTTTATGAGCAGTTCTTC. As protein: CASSDVGQVLYEQFF.

Comment on this clonotype: A much larger clone differs from this one at a single base, so this may be a read error. The chain recombines TRBV20-1 with TRBJ2-3; D is uncertain. CDR3 size: 13 residues. The V end was cut by 3 bases, the J end by 2 bases, with 9 bases between. CDR1 DFQATT and CDR2 SNEGSKA come from the germline V gene (reference sequence). CDR3 nucleotide sequence: TGCAGTGCTAGGCAGTCTTCCACAGATACGCAGTATTTT. Its translation is CSARQSSTDTQYF.

This clonotype appeared many times. The chain is built from TRBV5-1 and TRBJ2-1; 10 bases line up with TRBD2. The CDR3 sequence is 15 residues long. V dropped 5 bases and J dropped 7; count of bases not matched to a gene: 9. The germline gives CDR1 SGHRS, CDR2 YFSETQ. The CDR3 DNA reads as TGCGCCAGCAGTCCCTGGACTAGCGGCGAAAATGAGCAGTTCTTC. This codes for CASSPWTSGENEQFF.

This clonotype showed up many times. The rearrangement uses TRBV5-1 and TRBJ2-7; D gene uncertain. Trimming stripped 0 bases from V and 3 bases from J, with 10 bases between. Germline CDR1 reads SGHRS; CDR2 reads YFSETQ. This CDR3 has 14 amino acids. The CDR3 bases are TGCGCCAGCAGCTTGGAGCTTGGAAGCTACGAGCAGTACTTC. It yields the protein CASSLELGSYEQYF. Full variable domain (missing parts from reference TRBV5-1 and TRBJ2-7): KAGVTQTPRYLIKTRGQQVTLSCSPISGHRSVSWYQQTPGQGLQFLFEYFSETQRNKGNFPGRFSGRQFSNSRSEMNVSTLELGDSALYLCASSLELGSYEQYFGPGTRLTVT.

This clonotype was detected many times. The rearrangement links TRBV10-3 to TRBJ2-7, with D unclear. CDR1 and CDR2 from the germline V gene are ENHRY and SYGVKD. The CDR3 sequence is 13 residues long. V was clipped by 8 bases and J by 3 bases, with 14 bases between them. The CDR3 coding sequence is TGTGCCATCGCCGTCCAGGATGGCTACGAGCAGTACTTC. It yields the protein CAIAVQDGYEQYF.

In its sample, this clonotype was seen a few times. This chain connects TRBV25-1 to TRBJ1-5; D ambiguous. The germline V gene encodes CDR1 MGHDK and CDR2 SYGVNS. Trimming cost V 3 bases and J 10 bases, with 16 bases left between them. The CDR3 has 14 residues. Here the CDR3 reads CASSDSYQPSPQHF. The DNA of the CDR3 is TGTGCCAGCAGTGATTCGTACCAGCCTAGTCCCCAGCATTTT.

This clonotype was observed at least ten times. This chain uses TRBV6-5 with TRBJ2-2, with TRBD1 identical over 8 bases. After removal of 6 bases from V and 6 bases from J, the junction contained 9 bases not matched to a gene. The CDR3 spans 15 residues. Germline CDR1 is MNHEY and CDR2 is SVGAGI. The CDR3 sequence is CASSPPLQGAGELFF. In DNA, the CDR3 is TGTGCCAGCAGCCCTCCCCTACAGGGGGCCGGGGAGCTGTTTTTT.

This chain connects TRBV20-1 to TRBJ1-6; 7 nucleotides align to TRBD1. V was clipped by 6 bases and J by 9 bases; unmatched bases: 5. The CDR3 contains 12 residues. CDR1 and CDR2 (germline): DFQATT, SNEGSKA (reference sequence). The CDR3 coding sequence is TGCAGTGCGAATCGACAGGGTTCACCCCTCCACTTT. It yields the protein CSANRQGSPLHF.

This clonotype was detected a few times. The rearrangement links TRBV15 to TRBJ2-1; 9 bases line up with TRBD2. The germline CDR1 and CDR2 sequences are LNHNV and YYDKDF (reference sequence). V lost 1 base, J lost 6 bases, and 16 bases stayed unmatched. This CDR3 has 19 amino acids. For the CDR3, the DNA is TGTGCCACCAGCAGAGTAGGTGACACCTCGGGACTAGCCCGCAATGAGCAGTTCTTC. Protein product: CATSRVGDTSGLARNEQFF.

There are a few counts of this clonotype. This sequence joins TRBV9 and TRBJ1-3; 9 nucleotides line up with TRBD1. V lost 2 bases, J lost 0 bases, and 12 bases stayed unmatched. The CDR3 totals 19 residues. Looked up from germline, CDR1 is SGDLS and CDR2 is YYNGEE. In DNA form, the CDR3 reads TGTGCCAGCAGCGTGGAACCGGGACAGGGCCGTTACTCTGGAAACACCATATATTTT. Residues: CASSVEPGQGRYSGNTIYF. Complete variable domain (other parts from reference TRBV9 and TRBJ1-3): DSGVTQTPKHLITATGQRVTLRCSPRSGDLSVYWYQQSLDQGLQFLIQYYNGEERAKGNILERFSAQQFPDLHSELNLSSLELGDSALYFCASSVEPGQGRYSGNTIYFGEGSWLTVV.

This clonotype was detected a few times. This sequence joins TRBV7-6 and TRBJ2-7; maybe TRBD2 (7 bases). Germline-derived CDR1 and CDR2 are SGHVS and FNYEAQ. CDR3 size: 15 residues. V lost 1 base to trimming and J lost 2 bases, with 12 bases between them. In DNA, the CDR3 is TGTGCCAGCAGCTTAGAGGCGGGGGCTACCTACGAGCAGTACTTC. Translating it yields CASSLEAGATYEQYF. Drawing the rest from reference TRBV7-6 and TRBJ2-7, the complete variable domain is GAGVSQSPRYKVTKRGQDVALRCDPISGHVSLYWYRQALGQGPEFLTYFNYEAQQDKSGLPNDRFSAERPEGSISTLTIQRTEQRDSAMYRCASSLEAGATYEQYFGPGTRLTVT.